One T cell receptor (beta chain) is described in this entry. V lost 4 bases to trimming and J lost 7 bases; unmatched junction nucleotides: 14. The V gene's germline CDR1 is SGDLS and CDR2 YYNGEE. This CDR3 spans 17 amino acids. This sample stems from a study of cytomegalovirus exposure and HLA in healthy donors. Amplification used 60 Vbeta primers and 13 Jbeta primers. Repertoires were generated with immunoSEQ multiplex PCR, while TCRdb's copy carries only in-frame clones and drops some. The sample has about 130,000 clones; approximately 80% are singletons. The J gene is TRBJ1-4, the V gene TRBV9; 9 bases are a match to TRBD1. The sequence was collected from a male donor in good health and CMV-seronegative. The material sequenced was PBMCs. This CDR3 reads CASSPSPGTGLGEKLFF. Here the CDR3 DNA reads TGTGCCAGCAGCCCCAGTCCCGGGACAGGGCTGGGTGAAAAACTGTTTTTT.